This paragraph reports one TCR beta chain. The record originates from a study of blood T cell repertoires in COVID-19. The protocol was immunoSEQ multiplex PCR, while the TCRdb copy is restricted to in-frame clones and leaves out a portion. Of under 90,000 clones in the sample, around 80% are singletons; the top ten hold over 9.5%. The CDR3 has 14 amino acids. V trimming: 6 bases; J trimming: 4 bases; junction bases outside the gene matches: 7. In germline, CDR1 is SGHTA, CDR2 FQGNSA. This clonotype originated in a human donor in a cohort sampled during active COVID-19. This sequence joins TRBV7-2 and TRBJ1-2; 8 bases are a match to TRBD1. Sequencing input: peripheral blood. Here the CDR3 reads CASRRIDRGYGYTF. CDR3 nucleotide sequence: TGTGCCAGCAGACGGATCGACAGGGGCTATGGCTACACCTTC.